This TCR beta chain was captured by sequencing in a study of blood T cells in healthy people across ages (dated by TCRdb to about 2015). For the wider study: Template switching captured roughly one uniquely barcoded TCR beta cDNA molecule per two T cells in model experiments. To track age-related changes in TCR beta repertoire diversity, the study relied on deep sequencing normalized with unique cDNA molecular identifiers. Four age groups were formed from the donors: young (average roughly 15 years), middle-aged (just under 40), aged (about 62) and long-lived (about 80). To avoid experimental bias, donors of different ages were distributed randomly across sequencing lanes. The study analyzed two additional independent replicas of 1 million unique cDNA reads from the same blood draw for two donors, one aged 18 to 30 and one aged 80 or older.

Paper-wide results and their limitations: The percentage of naive T cells measured by flow cytometry correlated strongly with observed TCR beta diversity. Total diversity estimates from one million sequenced T cells were considered lower bounds and underestimates. Since profiling was done on bulk unsorted PBMCs, naive and antigen-experienced compartments could not be conclusively compared. As age increased, observed TCR beta diversity per million T cells dropped in a roughly linear way, and a significant reduction was already evident by age 40. Compared with the aged group, the long-lived group had more naive CD4+ T cells, fewer expanded clones and increased TCR diversity, a pattern suggesting age selection. The CMV infection status of donors was not known, potentially confounding age-related changes in expanded clonotypes.

Reading from cysteine to phenylalanine, the CDR3 counts 13 amino acids. This entry keeps only the CDR3 DNA: 39 bases, framed from base 1. CDR1 MNHEY and CDR2 SMNVEV are derived from the germline V gene (reference sequence). V loses 5 bases of germline sequence and J loses 4 bases, and the interval between the two ends is 12 bases. This clonotype was recorded at least ten times. What this receptor recognizes is not known. No per-base quality is available; no much larger clone lies one base away. Libraries were made using 5' RACE. Sequenced on an Illumina HiSeq 2500. A second PCR of roughly 6 to 11 cycles was run with a J-beta primer mix and a sample-barcoded 5' primer. Each TCR beta cDNA molecule received a unique molecular identifier from a template-switch 5' adaptor carrying 12 random nucleotides. At least 2.5 million CDR3-containing paired-end reads were obtained from each sample. All of the RNA was converted into first-strand cDNA using the Mint cDNA synthesis kit, with a TRBC-specific oligonucleotide serving as the primer. All cDNA was treated with uracil-DNA glycosylase and then went through a first 18-cycle PCR with the universal primers M1SS and BC2_uni_R. The authors processed their data as follows. For normalization, 1 million high-quality reads, each with a distinct molecular identifier, were randomly selected from each sample. Instead of being binned into consensus sequences, reads that shared molecular identifiers were thrown out. CDR3 identification, clonotype clustering and error correction used MiTCR with a Q25 quality threshold and the strictest error-elimination algorithm. A nonparametric unseen species model with Euler transformation was used to estimate lower-bound total TCR beta diversity. TCRdb trimmed public reads at Q25 via fastp, called clones via MiXCR and kept in-frame beta chains. When rows share a CDR3 protein, they turn into one entry using the most common DNA and genes. What appears here as the V and J calls and clone size reflects TCRdb's work, not the paper's. The sample records around 1.5 million distinct CDR3 sequences, 30% to 35% of which are singletons. The ten largest clones add up to about 11% of the sample.

Donors were a few dozen systemically healthy Caucasian individuals from Russia aged roughly 6 to 95 years. Each donor gave 8 to 10 milliliters of peripheral blood, drawn into EDTA-treated Vacutainer tubes. Ficoll-Paque density-gradient centrifugation was used to isolate PBMCs, with at least 7 million per sample. Trizol reagent was used to extract total RNA from PBMCs, with at least 5 micrograms per sample. For every donor, an aliquot of PBMCs went through flow cytometry to measure the percentages of naive CD45RAhigh/CD27high T cells. Recombination joined TRBV27 with TRBJ2-7; no D gene can be assigned with confidence. Sequencing was performed on blood. The TCR comes from a young woman in good health. The base sequence is TGTGCCAGCAGTAGCTTCGGCGGTTACGAGCAGTACTTC. This translates into CASSSFGGYEQYF.